The source of this T cell receptor (beta chain) is a study of T cells after yellow fever vaccination. Study-wide points: Most primary-vaccination clones recurred post-booster (approximately 95% CD4, just over 85% CD8).

As concerns this clonotype: Its antigen is currently unknown.

The 5'RACE template-switching step produced TCR cDNA and added a universal primer site and UMIs. One entry per CDR3 protein results from TCRdb running MiXCR on the 5' RACE reads. Altogether about 580,000 distinct CDR3 sequences are present, around a sixth being singletons, with the ten largest covering roughly 17%. CDR3 size: 13 residues. V was trimmed by 1 base and J by 0 bases, leaving 6 bases between them. CDR1 DFQATT and CDR2 SNEGSKA come from the germline V gene (reference sequence). The chain combines TRBV20-1 with TRBJ1-1; unclear D gene. Sample: PBMCs, taken 5 to 6 days after the first yellow fever vaccination. The TCR comes from a man in his late teens or twenties who received the YFV17D yellow fever vaccine. The CDR3 nucleotides are TGCAGTGCTAGAGGACAAATGAACACTGAAGCTTTCTTT. This translates into CSARGQMNTEAFF.